These 17 T cell receptor beta chains came from one sample sequenced in a study of blood T cell repertoires in COVID-19 (dated by TCRdb to 2020 to 2022). To prepare the library, the immunoSEQ multiplex PCR assay was applied. The source is immuneACCESS, and TCRdb retained only in-frame sequences with V and J called. Part of the clones is not carried over; for the studies checked, unresolved V genes explain less than half of this, and the remainder is unexplained. Within this sample are more than 60,000 clones, with around four fifths of them counted one time only. More than 40% of the sample is held by the ten biggest clonotypes. Sequencing was performed on peripheral blood. The receptors stem from a human donor in a cohort sampled during active COVID-19.

The chain has TRBV4-2 and TRBJ2-2, with D tentatively TRBD1 (6 bases). This CDR3 spans 17 amino acids. CDR1 is LGHNA and CDR2 is YNFKEQ in the germline V gene. Trimming cost V 2 bases and J 1 base, with 14 bases left between them. Here the CDR3 reads CASSQIRYRENTGELFF. The CDR3 bases are TGTGCCAGCAGCCAAATTCGGTACAGGGAGAACACCGGGGAGCTGTTTTTT.

This clone was seen just once. CDR3 sequence reads: CASSSGGQGSLKAFF. Here the CDR3 DNA reads TGTGCCAGCAGCTCGGGGGGACAGGGTAGTTTGAAAGCTTTCTTT. This rearrangement joins TRBV5-4 to TRBJ1-1; 9 positions match TRBD1. The CDR3 spans 15 residues. The J segment lost 9 bases and the V segment lost 3 bases, leaving 12 bases of the junction unmatched. Germline V gene sequence: CDR1 SGHNT, CDR2 YYREEE (reference sequence).

This chain uses TRBV27 with TRBJ2-5; tentatively, D is TRBD2 (6 bases). V was clipped by 2 bases and J by 4 bases, with 8 bases between them. Germline V gene lookup returns CDR1 MNHEY and CDR2 SMNVEV (reference sequence). This CDR3 is 13 amino acids long. CDR3 sequence reads: CASSLVGGETQYF. The CDR3 nucleotides are TGTGCCAGCAGTTTAGTGGGGGGAGAGACCCAGTACTTC.

The chain joins TRBV3-1 (or the pseudogene TRBV3-2) to TRBJ2-5, with TRBD1 matching over 8 bases. The V segment lost 4 bases and the J segment 4 bases; nucleotides outside the gene matches: 11. The CDR3 totals 16 residues. The germline V gene encodes CDR1 LGHDT and CDR2 YNNKEL (reference sequence). DNA for the CDR3: TGTGCCAGCAGCCCGAAGCTCAGGGGGCTTCGAGAGACCCAGTACTTC. Encoded protein: CASSPKLRGLRETQYF.

The V gene is TRBV7-9, the J gene TRBJ1-6; 9 positions match TRBD1. Germline CDR1 and CDR2: SEHNR and FQNEAQ (reference sequence). The trim removed 5 bases at V and 7 bases at J, leaving 6 bases unmatched. CDR3 length equals 15 residues. The CDR3 protein is CASSTRDRVNSPLHF. DNA of the CDR3: TGTGCCAGCAGCACACGGGACAGGGTAAATTCACCCCTCCACTTT.

This chain joins TRBV11-3 and TRBJ2-7; weak D call: TRBD2 (6 bases). Per germline, CDR1 SGHNT and CDR2 YENEEA. V dropped 5 bases and J dropped 0 bases, with 8 bases sitting between them. The CDR3 loop spans 13 amino acids. The CDR3 DNA follows: TGTGCCAGCAGCGCGGGACTCTCCTACGAGCAGTACTTC. This sequence encodes CASSAGLSYEQYF.

This CDR3 reads CASSFRQNSGNTIYF. DNA of the CDR3: TGTGCCAGCAGTTTCAGACAGAACTCTGGAAACACCATATATTTT. The rearrangement uses TRBV5-6 and TRBJ1-3, with D possibly TRBD1 on 5 matching bases. Germline-derived CDR1 and CDR2 are SGHDT and YYEEEE. This CDR3 region has 15 residues. Deletions cut 5 bases from V and 0 bases from J, with 12 bases between. Using reference TRBV5-6 and TRBJ1-3 for the parts outside the CDR3, the full variable domain is DAGVTQSPTHLIKTRGQQVTLRCSPKSGHDTVSWYQQALGQGPQFIFQYYEEEERQRGNFPDRFSGHQFPNYSSELNVNALLLGDSALYLCASSFRQNSGNTIYFGEGSWLTVV.

The chain links TRBV7-2 to TRBJ2-5, with D possibly matching TRBD2 (6 bases). Per the germline V gene, CDR1 is SGHTA and CDR2 is FQGNSA. The CDR3 has 14 amino acids. Trimming left V 6 bases short and J 5 bases short, with 16 bases between. In DNA, the CDR3 is TGTGCCAGCAGTCGAACTGGGGGGAGGGAGACCCAGTACTTC. Translated, it gives CASSRTGGRETQYF.

The chain employs TRBV30 and TRBJ1-5; D gene uncertain. In germline, CDR1 is GTSNPN, CDR2 SVGIG (reference sequence). The CDR3 is made up of 13 amino acids. V was clipped by 3 bases and J by 0 bases, with 6 bases between them. The CDR3 sequence: CAWSGGSNQPQHF. As DNA, the CDR3 is TGTGCCTGGAGCGGTGGTAGCAATCAGCCCCAGCATTTT.

CDR3 sequence reads: CASQTGSFNDEQFF. The CDR3 DNA is TGCGCCAGTCAAACAGGGTCCTTCAACGATGAGCAGTTCTTC. V gene TRBV5-1 combines with J gene TRBJ2-1; tentative D call: TRBD1 (6 bases). Trimming left V 8 bases short and J 8 bases short, with 20 bases between. This CDR3 is 14 amino acids long. Germline V CDR1 and CDR2: SGHRS, YFSETQ.

The rearrangement joins TRBV4-1 to TRBJ1-1; 9 bases map to TRBD1. There are 15 residues in the CDR3. Germline V CDR1 and CDR2: MGHRA, YSYEKL. V was pared by 4 bases and J by 5 bases, with 8 bases of the junction left unmatched. CDR3 nucleotide sequence: TGCGCCAGCAGCCGGTTGGACAGGGGAAGGACTGAAGCTTTCTTT. It translates to CASSRLDRGRTEAFF.

The V gene is TRBV5-8, the J gene TRBJ1-3, with TRBD1 as a possible D gene (5 bases). The CDR3 length is 15 residues. V was cut by 1 base and J by 0 bases, with 8 bases left in between. CDR1 and CDR2 from the germline V gene are SGHTS and YDEGEE. The CDR3, as DNA: TGTGCCAGCAGCTTGTATGGACACTCTGGAAACACCATATATTTT. It is translated as CASSLYGHSGNTIYF.

The rearrangement links TRBV9 to TRBJ2-7, with TRBD1 identical over 7 bases. The CDR3 extends over 15 amino acids. Per the germline V gene, CDR1 is SGDLS and CDR2 is YYNGEE. V trimming: 3 bases; J trimming: 4 bases; junction bases outside the gene matches: 10. The CDR3 bases are TGTGCCAGCAGCGCCGCTCCGGGACAGCAGTACGAGCAGTACTTC. It translates to CASSAAPGQQYEQYF.

This sequence joins TRBV12-3 or TRBV12-4 and TRBJ1-1; 7 bases are shared with TRBD1. The CDR3 has 13 residues. V trimming: 6 bases; J trimming: 4 bases; junction bases outside the gene matches: 5. The CDR3 DNA sequence: TGTGCCAGCAGACAGGGGTTCAGCACTGAAGCTTTCTTT. Its translation: CASRQGFSTEAFF.

The chain is built from TRBV5-1 and TRBJ2-2; D uncertain. V lost 3 bases and J lost 0, with 9 bases in between. Looked up from germline, CDR1 is SGHRS and CDR2 is YFSETQ. The CDR3 spans 15 residues. The CDR3 sequence is CASSSSGPNTGELFF. The CDR3 DNA sequence: TGCGCCAGCAGCTCCAGTGGGCCGAACACCGGGGAGCTGTTTTTT.

The chain couples TRBV28 to TRBJ2-7; possibly TRBD2 for D (6 bases). Germline V gene data show CDR1 as MDHEN and CDR2 as SYDVKM. V lost 9 bases, J lost 1 base, and 10 bases lay in between. This CDR3 has 12 residues. In DNA, the CDR3 is TGTGCCAGTCGGGAGTCTTCCTACGAGCAGTACTTC. Its protein is CASRESSYEQYF.

This clone was seen a handful of times. The chain has TRBV27 and TRBJ1-6, with a weak D call TRBD1 (6 bases). Germline V gene lookup returns CDR1 MNHEY and CDR2 SMNVEV (reference sequence). V dropped 4 bases and J dropped 7 bases, with 11 bases sitting between them. This CDR3 spans 14 amino acids. CDR3 region: CASSSGQHNSPLHF. The CDR3 nucleotides are TGTGCCAGCAGTTCAGGACAGCACAATTCACCCCTCCACTTT.